This T cell receptor beta chain is from a study of CD8+ T cells in alopecia areata. About the research overall: The percentage of affected scalp area served as the score of severity for treated patients.

Regarding this clone: Its antigen is unknown.

Study-level points and caveats: Clonality was higher in lesional than normal scalp, especially in alopecia totalis/universalis. Having just one nonresponder leaves the connection between baseline CD8+ expansion and response unresolved. Tofacitinib significantly reduced both scalp clonality and expanded CD8+ clones among the top 100.

The treatment here: oral pan-JAK inhibitor, 5-10 mg twice daily. RNA extraction was followed by reverse transcription into cDNA, which acted as the sequencing template. Assay used: immunoSEQ multiplex PCR; TCRdb lists only in-frame clones, some missing. The data hold roughly 70,000 clones, with roughly 30% observed a single time. V lost 8 bases and J lost 4, with 14 bases in between. From germline, CDR1 is SQVTM and CDR2 ANQGSEA. The CDR3 length is 13 residues. This specimen was CD8+ T cells sorted from blood, taken at week 4, from a patient treated with tofacitinib. The TCR sequence derives from a human donor with alopecia areata. The chain is built from TRBV29-1 and TRBJ2-2, with D possibly being TRBD2 (5 bases). CDR3 DNA sequence: TGCAGCCTGCGGGCGCCGAGCACCGGGGAGCTGTTTTTT. As protein: CSLRAPSTGELFF.